This record looks at one TCR beta chain sequence and its context. The study recruited people aged roughly 18 to 100 years across 24 US areas. Measured with immunoSEQ multiplex PCR; TCRdb has only the in-frame clones, and not every one. The sample consists of approximately 220,000 clones, less than 90% of them appearing once. This record belongs to a study of blood T cell repertoires in COVID-19. Germline loops: CDR1 SGHTA, CDR2 FQGTGA. The CDR3 loop spans 13 amino acids. With 4 bases removed from V and 8 bases from J, the gap between germline ends came to 11 bases. The chain couples TRBV7-3 to TRBJ2-2; D is possibly TRBD2 (5 bases). The receptor comes from a woman aged 40 to 49 who had recovered from COVID-19. Sequenced material: PBMCs or T cells enriched from blood (not recorded which). In DNA, the CDR3 is TGTGCCAGCAGCTCCCGAGGGTGGGGGGAGCTGTTTTTT. Residues: CASSSRGWGELFF.